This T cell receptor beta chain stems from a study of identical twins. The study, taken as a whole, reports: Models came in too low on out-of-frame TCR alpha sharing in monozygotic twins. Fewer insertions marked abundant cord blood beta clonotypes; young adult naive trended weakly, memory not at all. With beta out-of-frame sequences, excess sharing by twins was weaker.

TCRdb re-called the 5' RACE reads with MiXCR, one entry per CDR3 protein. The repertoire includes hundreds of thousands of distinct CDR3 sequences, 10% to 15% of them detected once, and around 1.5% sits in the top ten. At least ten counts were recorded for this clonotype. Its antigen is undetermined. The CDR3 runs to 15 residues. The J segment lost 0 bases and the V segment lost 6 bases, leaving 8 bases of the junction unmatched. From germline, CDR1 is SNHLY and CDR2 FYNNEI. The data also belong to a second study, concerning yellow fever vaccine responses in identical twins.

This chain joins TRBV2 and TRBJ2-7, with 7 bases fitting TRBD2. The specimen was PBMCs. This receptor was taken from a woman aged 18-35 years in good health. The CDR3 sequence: CASSSLAGRSYEQYF. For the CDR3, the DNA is TGTGCCAGCAGCTCTTTAGCGGGCCGCTCCTACGAGCAGTACTTC. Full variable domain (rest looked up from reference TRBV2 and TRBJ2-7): EPEVTQTPSHQVTQMGQEVILRCVPISNHLYFYWYRQILGQKVEFLVSFYNNEISEKSEIFDDQFSVERPDGSNFTLKIRSTKLEDSAMYFCASSSLAGRSYEQYFGPGTRLTVT.